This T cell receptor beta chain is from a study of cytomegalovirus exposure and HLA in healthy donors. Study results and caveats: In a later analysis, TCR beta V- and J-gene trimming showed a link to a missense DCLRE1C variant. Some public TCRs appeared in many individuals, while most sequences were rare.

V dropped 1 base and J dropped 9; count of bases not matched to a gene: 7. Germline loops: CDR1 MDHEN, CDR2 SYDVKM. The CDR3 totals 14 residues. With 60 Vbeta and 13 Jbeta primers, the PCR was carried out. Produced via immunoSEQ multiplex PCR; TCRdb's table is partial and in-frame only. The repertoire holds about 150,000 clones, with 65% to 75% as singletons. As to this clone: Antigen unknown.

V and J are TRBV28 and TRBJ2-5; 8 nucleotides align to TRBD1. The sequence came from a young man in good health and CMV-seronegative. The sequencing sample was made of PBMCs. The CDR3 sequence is CASSLSGGASPQYF. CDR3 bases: TGTGCCAGCAGTTTATCAGGGGGCGCTTCCCCCCAGTACTTC.